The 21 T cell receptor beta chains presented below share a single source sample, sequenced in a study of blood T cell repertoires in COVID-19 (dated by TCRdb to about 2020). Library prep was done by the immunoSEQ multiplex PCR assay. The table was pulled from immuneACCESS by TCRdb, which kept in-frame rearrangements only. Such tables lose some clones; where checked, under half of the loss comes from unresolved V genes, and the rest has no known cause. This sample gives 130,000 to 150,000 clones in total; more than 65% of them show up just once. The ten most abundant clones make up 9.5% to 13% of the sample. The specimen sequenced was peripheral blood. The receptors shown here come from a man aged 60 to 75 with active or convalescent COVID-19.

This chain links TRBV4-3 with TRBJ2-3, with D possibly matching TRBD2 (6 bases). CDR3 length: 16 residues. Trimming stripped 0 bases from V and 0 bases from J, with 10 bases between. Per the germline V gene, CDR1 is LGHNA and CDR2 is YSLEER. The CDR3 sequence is CASSQDIAVSTDTQYF. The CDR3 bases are TGCGCCAGCAGCCAAGATATAGCGGTTAGCACAGATACGCAGTATTTT.

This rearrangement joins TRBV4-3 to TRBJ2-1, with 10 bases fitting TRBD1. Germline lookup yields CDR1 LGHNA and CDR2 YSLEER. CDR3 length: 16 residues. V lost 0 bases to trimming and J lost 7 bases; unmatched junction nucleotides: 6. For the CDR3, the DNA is TGCGCCAGCAGCCAAGATGGGACAGGGGAGGGGAATGAGCAGTTCTTC. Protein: CASSQDGTGEGNEQFF.

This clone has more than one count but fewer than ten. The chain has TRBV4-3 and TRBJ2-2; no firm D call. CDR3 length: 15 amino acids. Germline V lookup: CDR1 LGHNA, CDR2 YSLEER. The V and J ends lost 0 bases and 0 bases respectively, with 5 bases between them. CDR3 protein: CASSQDFSNTGELFF. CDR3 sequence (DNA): TGCGCCAGCAGCCAAGATTTCTCGAACACCGGGGAGCTGTTTTTT.

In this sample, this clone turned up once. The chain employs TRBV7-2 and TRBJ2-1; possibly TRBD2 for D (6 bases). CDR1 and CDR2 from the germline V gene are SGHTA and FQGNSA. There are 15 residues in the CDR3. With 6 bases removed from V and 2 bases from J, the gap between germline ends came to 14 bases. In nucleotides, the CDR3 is TGTGCCAGCAGGACCCGCGGAGGGCCCTACAATGAGCAGTTCTTC. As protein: CASRTRGGPYNEQFF.

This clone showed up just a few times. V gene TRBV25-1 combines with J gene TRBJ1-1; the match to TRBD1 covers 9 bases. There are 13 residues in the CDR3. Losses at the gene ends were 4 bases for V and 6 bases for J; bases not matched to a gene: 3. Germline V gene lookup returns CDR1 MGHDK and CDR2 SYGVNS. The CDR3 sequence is CASSGQGGAEAFF. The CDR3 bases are TGTGCCAGCAGTGGACAGGGGGGAGCTGAAGCTTTCTTT.

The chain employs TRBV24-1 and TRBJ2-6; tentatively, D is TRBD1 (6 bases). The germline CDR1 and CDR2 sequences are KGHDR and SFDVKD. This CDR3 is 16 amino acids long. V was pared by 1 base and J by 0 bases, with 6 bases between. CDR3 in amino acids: CATSDLGGSGANVLTF. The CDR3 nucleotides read TGTGCCACCAGTGATTTAGGGGGCTCTGGGGCCAACGTCCTGACTTTC.

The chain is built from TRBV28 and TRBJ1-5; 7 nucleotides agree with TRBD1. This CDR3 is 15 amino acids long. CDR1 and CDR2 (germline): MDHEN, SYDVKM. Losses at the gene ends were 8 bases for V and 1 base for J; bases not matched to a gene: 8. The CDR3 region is CASSTTGASNQPQHF. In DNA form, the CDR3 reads TGTGCCAGCTCTACTACAGGGGCCAGCAATCAGCCCCAGCATTTT.

The CDR3 coding sequence is TGCAGCGTCCGACAGGGGGCAGACATTCAGTACTTC. Protein product: CSVRQGADIQYF. The rearrangement links TRBV29-1 to TRBJ2-4, with 10 bases that match TRBD1. This CDR3 has 12 amino acids. Trimming took 6 bases from V and 8 from J; bases not matched to a gene: 4. Germline V gives CDR1 SQVTM, CDR2 ANQGSEA.

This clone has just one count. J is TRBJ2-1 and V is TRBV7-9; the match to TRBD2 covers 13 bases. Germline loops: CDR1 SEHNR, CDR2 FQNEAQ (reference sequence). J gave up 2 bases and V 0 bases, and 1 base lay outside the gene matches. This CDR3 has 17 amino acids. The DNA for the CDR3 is TGTGCCAGCAGCTTAGCGGGGACTAGCGGGACCTACAATGAGCAGTTCTTC. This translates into CASSLAGTSGTYNEQFF.

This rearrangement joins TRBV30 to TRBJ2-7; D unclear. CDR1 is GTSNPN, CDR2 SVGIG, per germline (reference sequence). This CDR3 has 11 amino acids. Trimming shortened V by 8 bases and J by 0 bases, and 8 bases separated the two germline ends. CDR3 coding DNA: TGTGCCGCGGTTGTCTCCTACGAGCAGTACGTC. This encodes CAAVVSYEQYV.

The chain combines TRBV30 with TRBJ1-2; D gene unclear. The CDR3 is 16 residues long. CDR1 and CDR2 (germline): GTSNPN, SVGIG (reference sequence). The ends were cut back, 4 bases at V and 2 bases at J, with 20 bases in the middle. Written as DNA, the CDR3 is TGTGCCTGGACCACCCGAGGCCATATAGTAAACTATGGCTACACCTTC. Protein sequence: CAWTTRGHIVNYGYTF.

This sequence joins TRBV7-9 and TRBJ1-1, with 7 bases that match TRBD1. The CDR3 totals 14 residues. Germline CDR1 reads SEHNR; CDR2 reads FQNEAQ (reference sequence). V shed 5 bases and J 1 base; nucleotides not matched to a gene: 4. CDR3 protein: CASSNQGENTEAFF. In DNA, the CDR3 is TGTGCCAGCAGCAATCAGGGGGAGAACACTGAAGCTTTCTTT.

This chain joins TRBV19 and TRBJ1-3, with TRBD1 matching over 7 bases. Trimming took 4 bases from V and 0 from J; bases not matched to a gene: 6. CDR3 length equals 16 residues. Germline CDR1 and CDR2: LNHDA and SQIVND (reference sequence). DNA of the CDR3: TGTGCCAGTAGTAGTGGGGACAGTATCTCTGGAAACACCATATATTTT. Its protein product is CASSSGDSISGNTIYF.

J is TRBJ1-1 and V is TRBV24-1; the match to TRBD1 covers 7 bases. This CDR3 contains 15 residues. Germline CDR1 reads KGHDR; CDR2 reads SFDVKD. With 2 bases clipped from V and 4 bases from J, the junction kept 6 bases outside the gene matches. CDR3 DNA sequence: TGTGCCACCAGTGATTCAACAGGGGTACCCACTGAAGCTTTCTTT. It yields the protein CATSDSTGVPTEAFF.

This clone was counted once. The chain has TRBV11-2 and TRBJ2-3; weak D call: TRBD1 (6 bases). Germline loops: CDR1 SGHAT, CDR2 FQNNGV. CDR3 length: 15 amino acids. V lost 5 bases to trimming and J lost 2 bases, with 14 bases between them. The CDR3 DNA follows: TGTGCCAGCAGCCACCCGGGACACCACACAGATACGCAGTATTTT. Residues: CASSHPGHHTDTQYF.

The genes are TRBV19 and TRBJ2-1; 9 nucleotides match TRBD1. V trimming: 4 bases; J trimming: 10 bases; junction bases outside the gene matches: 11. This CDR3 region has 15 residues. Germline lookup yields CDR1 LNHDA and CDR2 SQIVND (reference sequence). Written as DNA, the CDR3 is TGTGCCAGTAGTAACCCGGGACAGGGCGTTCGGGAGCAGTTCTTC. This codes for CASSNPGQGVREQFF.

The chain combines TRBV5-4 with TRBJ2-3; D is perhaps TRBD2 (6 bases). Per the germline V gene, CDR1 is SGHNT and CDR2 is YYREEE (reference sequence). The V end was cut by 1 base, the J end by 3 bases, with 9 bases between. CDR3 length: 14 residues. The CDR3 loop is CASSLSAGTDTQYF. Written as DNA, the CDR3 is TGTGCCAGCAGCTTGTCCGCGGGAACAGATACGCAGTATTTT.

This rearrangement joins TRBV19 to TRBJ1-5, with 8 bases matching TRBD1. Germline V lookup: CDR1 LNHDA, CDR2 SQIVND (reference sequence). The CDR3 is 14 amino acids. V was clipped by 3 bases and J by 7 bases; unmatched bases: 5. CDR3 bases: TGTGCCAGTAGTATGTCTCCAGGGGGCCAGCCCCAGCATTTT. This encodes CASSMSPGGQPQHF.

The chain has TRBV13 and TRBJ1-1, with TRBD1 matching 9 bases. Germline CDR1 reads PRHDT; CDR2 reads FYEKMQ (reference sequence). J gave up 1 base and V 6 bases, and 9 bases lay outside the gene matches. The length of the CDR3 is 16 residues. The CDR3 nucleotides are TGTGCCAGCAGGAAACATCGACAGGGGGAGAACACTGAAGCTTTCTTT. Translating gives CASRKHRQGENTEAFF.

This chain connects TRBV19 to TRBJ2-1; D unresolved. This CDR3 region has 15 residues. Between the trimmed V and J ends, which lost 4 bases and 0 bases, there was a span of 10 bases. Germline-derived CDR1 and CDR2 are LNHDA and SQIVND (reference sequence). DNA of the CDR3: TGTGCCAGTAGTAACGACATGAGCTCCTACAATGAGCAGTTCTTC. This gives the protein CASSNDMSSYNEQFF. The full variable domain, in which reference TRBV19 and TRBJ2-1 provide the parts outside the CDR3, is DGGITQSPKYLFRKEGQNVTLSCEQNLNHDAMYWYRQDPGQGLRLIYYSQIVNDFQKGDIAEGYSVSREKKESFPLTVTSAQKNPTAFYLCASSNDMSSYNEQFFGPGTRLTVL.

Here the CDR3 DNA reads TGCGCCAGCAGCCGCCCAGGGGGGTCCTCTGGAAACACCATATATTTT. Translation gives CASSRPGGSSGNTIYF. J is TRBJ1-3 and V is TRBV5-1, with 7 nucleotides matching TRBD1. The V segment lost 4 bases and the J segment 0 bases; nucleotides outside the gene matches: 7. The CDR3 is 16 residues long. Germline CDR1 SGHRS, CDR2 YFSETQ.